This TCR beta chain was identified during a study of blood T cell repertoires in COVID-19. This clone was detected a few times. Authors' analysis steps: For nucleated cells, counts were estimated from reference gene primer amplification. Measured with immunoSEQ multiplex PCR; TCRdb has only the in-frame clones, and not every one. V, J and clone size are those of that table, while D and trimming were read from the DNA. Altogether 200,000 to 250,000 clones are present, roughly 84% being singletons, with the ten largest covering over 3%. The CDR3 loop spans 12 amino acids. V gave up 6 bases and J gave up 4 bases, with 8 bases separating them.

This TCR was sampled from a woman between 40 and 55 years old with active or convalescent COVID-19. Sample: peripheral blood. The genes are TRBV12-3 or TRBV12-4 and TRBJ2-3; D uncertain. The CDR3, as DNA: TGTGCCAGCAGCCCATCATCAGATACGCAGTATTTT. Protein: CASSPSSDTQYF.